This TCR beta chain was recovered during a study of T cell repertoires in cytomegalovirus infection. The overall study: It can be stated that public TCR beta signatures indicated CMV infection as well as a matching HLA type.

MiXCR, run by TCRdb on the reads, gives a single entry per CDR3 protein. The sample contains about 310,000 distinct CDR3 sequences, 15% to 20% of which appear only once. Of note for this clonotype: No antigen is known for it.

Study-level results: People with CMV and the relevant HLA were identified by cumulative public TCR beta family frequency. CMV-specific TCR beta clonotypes restricted by HLA-C were the ones dominating the ex vivo response.

This TCR derives from a human donor in good health (CMV status not recorded). Some clones in this sample may be carry-over from other donors' samples. The sample taken for sequencing was PBMCs.

The CDR3 sequence: CASSGGQGVNQPQHF. Here the CDR3 DNA reads TGTGCCAGCAGCGGCGGACAGGGGGTGAATCAGCCCCAGCATTTT. The chain combines TRBV2 with TRBJ1-5; 10 nucleotides agree with TRBD1. V shed 6 bases, J shed 4 bases, and the junction held 6 bases outside the gene matches. This CDR3 contains 15 residues. Germline V lookup: CDR1 SNHLY, CDR2 FYNNEI.